The entry below describes one T cell receptor (beta chain). Its antigen is undetermined. Sampling involved one blood draw (2.5 ml) for every donor. This entry belongs to a study of monozygotic twins with inflammatory bowel disease. TCRdb re-analyzed the 5' RACE reads; it lists each CDR3 protein once, without DNA. Its table lists 150,000 to 200,000 distinct CDR3 sequences. Broader study findings: The study found lower TCRbeta diversity (inverse Simpson) in IBD patients than in healthy co-twins. It was not supported that a single strong signal or clonotype was associated with IBD.

Sequenced sample: blood. This clonotype was sampled from a human donor with ulcerative colitis or Crohn's disease, or a healthy co-twin of an affected twin (not recorded which).

CDR3 region: CASSLGQLLLTDTQYF. This chain connects TRBV11-2 to TRBJ2-3; there is no DNA to check the TCRdb D call of TRBD1. The germline CDR1 and CDR2 sequences are SGHAT and FQNNGV. The CDR3 spans 16 residues.